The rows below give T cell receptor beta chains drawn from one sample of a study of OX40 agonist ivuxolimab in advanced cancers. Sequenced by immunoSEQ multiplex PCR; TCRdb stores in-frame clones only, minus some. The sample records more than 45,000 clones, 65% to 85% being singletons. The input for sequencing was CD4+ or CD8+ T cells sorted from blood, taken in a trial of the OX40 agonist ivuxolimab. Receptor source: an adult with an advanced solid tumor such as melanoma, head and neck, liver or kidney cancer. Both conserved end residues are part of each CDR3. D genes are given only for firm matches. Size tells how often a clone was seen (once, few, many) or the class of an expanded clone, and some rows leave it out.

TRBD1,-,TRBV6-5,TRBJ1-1,TGTGCCAGCAGTCCACCCGGGACAGGGGTGGACGCTTTCTTT,CASSPPGTGVDAFF
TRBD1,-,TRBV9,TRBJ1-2,TGTGCCAGCAGCGTCGACAGGGTGGGCTATGGCTACACCTTC,CASSVDRVGYGYTF
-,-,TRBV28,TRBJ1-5,TGTGCCAGCAGTTTAGGAGGGAGCAATCAGCCCCAGCATTTT,CASSLGGSNQPQHF
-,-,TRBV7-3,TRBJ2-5,TGTGCCAGCAGCTTCCAGGGGATGGAGACCCAGTACTTC,CASSFQGMETQYF
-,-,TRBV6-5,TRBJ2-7,TGTGCCAGCAGTTACGAAGGGAGTTACCGCGAGCAGTACTTC,CASSYEGSYREQYF
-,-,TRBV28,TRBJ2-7,TGTGCCAGCAGTTTAATCATGGGTCGCTACGAGCAGTACTTC,CASSLIMGRYEQYF
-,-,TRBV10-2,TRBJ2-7,TGCGCCAGCTGGGGGTTCGAGCGACACTACGAGCAGTACTTC,CASWGFERHYEQYF
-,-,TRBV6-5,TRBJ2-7,TGTGCCAGCAGGGACCAGGACAGCTCCTACGAGCAGTACTTC,CASRDQDSSYEQYF
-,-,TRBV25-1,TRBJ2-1,TGTGCCAGCACCCTAGGAGGTTATAGCGATGAGCAGTTCTTC,CASTLGGYSDEQFF
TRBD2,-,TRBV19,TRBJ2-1,TGTGCCAGTAGTATTGGGGGGTTTACTAGCGGGTTTGGTTCCTACAATGAGCAGTTCTTC,CASSIGGFTSGFGSYNEQFF
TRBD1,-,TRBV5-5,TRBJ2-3,TGTGCCAGCAGCACATCGACAGGGTCCCGGAGAGATACGCAGTATTTT,CASSTSTGSRRDTQYF
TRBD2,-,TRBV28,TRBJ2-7,TGTGCCAGCCTCCCCCGGACTAGCGGGAGGTTGCGCGAGCAGTACTTC,CASLPRTSGRLREQYF
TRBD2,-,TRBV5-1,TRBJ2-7,TGCGCCAGCATTTCCCCACCTTTACCGGGACTAGCGGCCTACGAGCAGTACTTC,CASISPPLPGLAAYEQYF
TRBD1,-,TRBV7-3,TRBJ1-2,TGTACTAGAAACAGGGGCGACTATGGCTACACCTTC,CTRNRGDYGYTF
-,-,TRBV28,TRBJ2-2,TGTGCCAGCAGTTTCAGGACACCCGGAACCGGGGAGCTGTTTTTT,CASSFRTPGTGELFF
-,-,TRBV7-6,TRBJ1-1,TGTGCCAGCAGCTTTAGGGTAAACACTGAAGCTTTCTTT,CASSFRVNTEAFF
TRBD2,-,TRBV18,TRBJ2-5,TGTGCCAGCTCACTAGCGGGAGGGCAAGAGACCCAGTACTTC,CASSLAGGQETQYF
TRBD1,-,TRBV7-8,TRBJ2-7,TGTGCCAGCAGCTTAGTTACCGGGACAGGGTCCTACGAGCAGTACTTC,CASSLVTGTGSYEQYF
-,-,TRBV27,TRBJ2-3,TGTGCCAGCAGTTTGGGCGAACCGTGGCTGGGGTCTACGCAGTATTTT,CASSLGEPWLGSTQYF
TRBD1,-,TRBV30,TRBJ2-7,TGTGCCTGGAGGGTTGGGGGACAGAACTCCTACGAGCAGTACTTC,CAWRVGGQNSYEQYF
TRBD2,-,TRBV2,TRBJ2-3,TGTGCCAGCAGTGATAGGAGCGGGAGCGGGACAGATACGCAGTATTTT,CASSDRSGSGTDTQYF
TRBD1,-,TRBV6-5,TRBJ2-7,TGTGCCAGCTGGGGTACGAGGACAGGGGCTTCCGAGCAGTACTTC,CASWGTRTGASEQYF
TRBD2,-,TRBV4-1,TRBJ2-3,TGCGCCAGCAGCCTTGGGACTAGCGGGAGAGAACGAGGTACGCAGTATTTT,CASSLGTSGRERGTQYF
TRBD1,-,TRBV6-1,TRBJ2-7,TGTGCCAGCTTCCCGCGACAGGGGGCCTACGAGCAGTACTTC,CASFPRQGAYEQYF
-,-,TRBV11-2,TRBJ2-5,TGTGCCAGCAGCAGGCCTGGGGGATCCGAAGAGACCCAGTACTTC,CASSRPGGSEETQYF
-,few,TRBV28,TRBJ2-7,TGTGCCAGCAGTTTAGCAGGGTTCGAGCAGTACTTC,CASSLAGFEQYF
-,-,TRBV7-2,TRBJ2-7,TGTGCCAGCAGCTTAGAATCGGGAGTGAGGGAGCAGTACTTC,CASSLESGVREQYF
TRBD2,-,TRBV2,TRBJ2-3,TGTGCCAGCGAAGGACTAGCGGGAGGCATGGATAGCACAGATACGCAGTATTTT,CASEGLAGGMDSTDTQYF
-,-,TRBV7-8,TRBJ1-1,TGTGCCAGCAGCTTAGGGCGGGGGAACACTGAAGCTTTCTTT,CASSLGRGNTEAFF
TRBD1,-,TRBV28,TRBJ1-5,TGTGCCAGCAGTCGGGGACAGCCGTGGCGGGATCAGCCCCAGCATTTT,CASSRGQPWRDQPQHF
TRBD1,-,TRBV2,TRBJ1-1,TGTGCCAGCAGTGCCTGGACAGGGACTGAAGCTTTCTTT,CASSAWTGTEAFF
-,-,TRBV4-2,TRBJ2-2,TGTGCCAGCAGCCAAGGAAGGGGCGGTAGCGGGGAGCTGTTTTTT,CASSQGRGGSGELFF
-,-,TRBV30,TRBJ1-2,TGTGCCTGGAGTGGGACACGGGAACACTTTACGTTTAACTATGGCTACACCTTC,CAWSGTREHFTFNYGYTF
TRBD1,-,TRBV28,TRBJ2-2,TGTGCCAGCAGTACAAGGACAGGGGGGACCGGGGAGCTGTTTTTT,CASSTRTGGTGELFF
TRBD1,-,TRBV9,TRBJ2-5,TGTGCCAGCAGCGTCCTGGGACAGACTCAAGAGACCCAGTACTTC,CASSVLGQTQETQYF
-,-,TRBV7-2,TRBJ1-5,TGTGCCAGCAGCCAGGACGGCAACTCCAATCAGCCCCAGCATTTT,CASSQDGNSNQPQHF
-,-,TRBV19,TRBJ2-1,TGTGCCAGTAAAGGGGGAAGCTCCTACAATGAGCAGTTCTTC,CASKGGSSYNEQFF